A selection of T cell receptor beta chains follows, all from one sample in a study of radiation and T cells in renal cell carcinoma. Sequencing was performed with immunoSEQ multiplex PCR; in TCRdb, only in-frame clones are kept and a portion is missing. The sample lists roughly 120,000 clones, 82% occurring once. Material: blood, obtained from a patient whose treatment included radiotherapy and nephrectomy. The receptors here all came from a woman aged 55-69 years with renal cell carcinoma. CDR3s include the opening cysteine and the closing phenylalanine or tryptophan. D genes are given only for firm matches. Clone size is given for some rows only: seen once, a few or many times, or a class if the clone is expanded.

clone size: NA
J gene: TRBJ1-5
D gene: NA
V gene: TRBV2
CDR3 protein: CASSPSGGGRVSNQPQHF
CDR3 DNA: TGTGCCAGCAGCCCGTCCGGAGGGGGGCGAGTTAGCAATCAGCCCCAGCATTTT

clone size: NA
J gene: TRBJ2-7
D gene: NA
V gene: TRBV28
CDR3 protein: CASSQNYEQYF
CDR3 DNA: TGTGCCAGCAGTCAAAACTACGAGCAGTACTTC

clone size: NA
J gene: TRBJ1-4
D gene: NA
V gene: TRBV19
CDR3 protein: CASSIRAWDEKLFF
CDR3 DNA: TGTGCCAGTAGTATCAGGGCTTGGGATGAAAAACTGTTTTTT

clone size: NA
J gene: TRBJ1-3
D gene: NA
V gene: TRBV4-1
CDR3 protein: CASSQVRTGNTIYF
CDR3 DNA: TGCGCCAGCAGCCAAGTCAGGACTGGAAACACCATATATTTT

clone size: NA
J gene: TRBJ2-7
D gene: NA
V gene: TRBV19
CDR3 protein: CASSIDLGREQYF
CDR3 DNA: TGTGCCAGTAGTATAGATCTGGGTCGCGAGCAGTACTTC

clone size: NA
J gene: TRBJ1-1
D gene: NA
V gene: TRBV7-9
CDR3 protein: CASSLPANTEAFF
CDR3 DNA: TGTGCCAGCAGCTTACCAGCCAACACTGAAGCTTTCTTT

clone size: few
J gene: TRBJ1-5
D gene: NA
V gene: TRBV19
CDR3 protein: CASSDGAFSNQPQHF
CDR3 DNA: TGTGCCAGTAGTGACGGAGCCTTTAGCAATCAGCCCCAGCATTTT

clone size: NA
J gene: TRBJ1-1
D gene: NA
V gene: TRBV5-1
CDR3 protein: CASGPQGQLAEAFF
CDR3 DNA: TGCGCCAGCGGCCCCCAGGGGCAGTTAGCTGAAGCTTTCTTT

clone size: once
J gene: TRBJ1-3
D gene: TRBD1
V gene: TRBV5-6
CDR3 protein: CASSLGQGAGNTIYF
CDR3 DNA: TGTGCCAGCAGCCTTGGACAGGGGGCAGGAAACACCATATATTTT

clone size: NA
J gene: TRBJ1-1
D gene: NA
V gene: TRBV6-5
CDR3 protein: CASRHSGGGTEAFF
CDR3 DNA: TGTGCCAGCAGACACTCTGGGGGTGGGACTGAAGCTTTCTTT

clone size: NA
J gene: TRBJ2-1
D gene: TRBD2
V gene: TRBV7-9
CDR3 protein: CASSLALAGVVNEQFF
CDR3 DNA: TGTGCCAGCAGCTTAGCCCTAGCGGGGGTCGTCAATGAGCAGTTCTTC

clone size: NA
J gene: TRBJ2-3
D gene: NA
V gene: TRBV10-3
CDR3 protein: CAISYAAATDTQYF
CDR3 DNA: TGTGCCATCAGTTACGCCGCTGCCACAGATACGCAGTATTTT

clone size: NA
J gene: TRBJ2-1
D gene: NA
V gene: TRBV28
CDR3 protein: CASRKRGSSYNEQFF
CDR3 DNA: TGTGCCAGCAGGAAGAGGGGGAGCTCCTACAATGAGCAGTTCTTC

clone size: NA
J gene: TRBJ2-4
D gene: TRBD1
V gene: TRBV10-3
CDR3 protein: CAISGQGAKNIQYF
CDR3 DNA: TGTGCCATCAGTGGACAGGGGGCCAAAAACATTCAGTACTTC

clone size: NA
J gene: TRBJ2-5
D gene: TRBD2
V gene: TRBV30
CDR3 protein: CAWDGGETQYF
CDR3 DNA: TGTGCCTGGGACGGGGGGGAGACCCAGTACTTC

clone size: NA
J gene: TRBJ2-3
D gene: TRBD1
V gene: TRBV28
CDR3 protein: CASSLRQGALSDTQYF
CDR3 DNA: TGTGCCAGCAGTTTGAGACAGGGGGCGCTTTCAGATACGCAGTATTTT

clone size: NA
J gene: TRBJ1-2
D gene: NA
V gene: TRBV11-2
CDR3 protein: CASSLDPGLHGYTF
CDR3 DNA: TGTGCCAGCAGCTTAGATCCAGGGCTTCATGGCTACACCTTC

clone size: NA
J gene: TRBJ2-2
D gene: TRBD1
V gene: TRBV4-1
CDR3 protein: CASSGQVNTGELFF
CDR3 DNA: TGCGCCAGCAGCGGACAGGTGAACACCGGGGAGCTGTTTTTT

clone size: few
J gene: TRBJ1-1
D gene: TRBD1
V gene: TRBV7-2
CDR3 protein: CASSLHRGPPTTEAFF
CDR3 DNA: TGTGCCAGCAGCTTGCACAGGGGGCCCCCGACCACTGAAGCTTTCTTT

clone size: NA
J gene: TRBJ2-5
D gene: TRBD1
V gene: TRBV4-1
CDR3 protein: CASSQADRAWETQYF
CDR3 DNA: TGCGCCAGCAGCCAAGCGGACAGGGCATGGGAGACCCAGTACTTC

clone size: NA
J gene: TRBJ2-5
D gene: TRBD1
V gene: TRBV19
CDR3 protein: CASSLGQGVETQYF
CDR3 DNA: TGTGCCAGTAGTCTTGGACAGGGCGTGGAGACCCAGTACTTC

clone size: NA
J gene: TRBJ2-7
D gene: NA
V gene: TRBV7-3
CDR3 protein: CASSLNGDREQYF
CDR3 DNA: TGTGCCAGCAGCTTAAATGGGGACCGCGAGCAGTACTTC

clone size: once
J gene: TRBJ2-2
D gene: TRBD2
V gene: TRBV19
CDR3 protein: CASSSASGGRGGTGELFF
CDR3 DNA: TGTGCCAGTAGCTCGGCCTCGGGCGGGAGGGGAGGGACCGGGGAGCTGTTTTTT

clone size: NA
J gene: TRBJ2-7
D gene: TRBD1
V gene: TRBV15
CDR3 protein: CATSRSMGGQGASEQYF
CDR3 DNA: TGTGCCACCAGCAGATCTATGGGGGGACAGGGGGCGAGCGAGCAGTACTTC

clone size: NA
J gene: TRBJ2-1
D gene: NA
V gene: TRBV9
CDR3 protein: CASSRGVGQSYNEQFF
CDR3 DNA: TGTGCCAGCAGCCGTGGAGTTGGACAGTCCTACAATGAGCAGTTCTTC

clone size: few
J gene: TRBJ2-3
D gene: TRBD2
V gene: TRBV5-1
CDR3 protein: CASSGAAGKFDTQYF
CDR3 DNA: TGCGCCAGCAGCGGGGCAGCGGGAAAGTTTGATACGCAGTATTTT